This passage covers 31 T cell receptor beta chains from one sample sequenced in a study of identical twins. TCRdb itself ran the 5' RACE reads through MiXCR, one entry per CDR3 protein. In the table there are 500,000 to 600,000 distinct CDR3 sequences, about 20% of which are singletons. The sample was also linked to a second study, of T cells expressing NK-cell markers.

Sequencing was performed on CD4+ T cells sorted from blood. The receptors were gathered from a woman between 18 and 29 years old in good health.

The V gene is TRBV5-6, the J gene TRBJ2-7, with D hard to call. From germline, CDR1 is SGHDT and CDR2 YYEEEE. The CDR3 covers 13 residues. The V gene lost 5 bases and the J gene lost 1 base, with 10 bases spanning the gap. CDR3 loop: CASSNSFSYEQYF. For the CDR3, the DNA is TGTGCCAGCAGTAACAGCTTTTCCTACGAGCAGTACTTC.

The J gene is TRBJ2-7, the V gene TRBV20-1; no reliable D call. Germline CDR1 is DFQATT and CDR2 is SNEGSKA (reference sequence). The CDR3 sequence is 12 residues long. The V end lost 4 bases, the J end lost 4 bases, and 11 bases lay between the germline ends. In DNA, the CDR3 is TGCAGTGCTAACCCGGCCTCATACGAGCAGTACTTC. Translated, it gives CSANPASYEQYF.

V usage is TRBV4-2 and J usage is TRBJ1-5; D not resolved. V was clipped by 3 bases and J by 9 bases, with 18 bases between them. Germline-derived CDR1 and CDR2 are LGHNA and YNFKEQ. This CDR3 is built from 15 residues. CDR3 DNA: TGTGCCAGCAGCCAGGACCACAGCGGATCGGGGCCCCAGCATTTT. Protein sequence: CASSQDHSGSGPQHF.

This clonotype occurred once. The CDR3 DNA reads as TGTGCCAGCAGCTTAACAGGGATAACCGGGGAGCTGTTTTTT. This translates into CASSLTGITGELFF. The rearrangement uses TRBV7-6 and TRBJ2-2; tentatively, D is TRBD1 (6 bases). Germline V gene data show CDR1 as SGHVS and CDR2 as FNYEAQ. V was cut by 2 bases and J by 5 bases, with 9 bases left in between. The CDR3 has 14 residues.

This chain joins TRBV7-8 and TRBJ2-3, with 7 positions matching TRBD1. The germline V gene encodes CDR1 SGHVS and CDR2 FQNEAQ. This CDR3 is built from 15 residues. Germline trimming cut 5 bases from V and 1 base from J; bases unmatched to any gene: 6. The CDR3 DNA follows: TGTGCCAGCAGCCGCCGGGACAGACGCACAGATACGCAGTATTTT. It yields the protein CASSRRDRRTDTQYF. Supplemented by reference TRBV7-8 and TRBJ2-3, the full variable domain reads GAGVSQSPRYKVAKRGQDVALRCDPISGHVSLFWYQQALGQGPEFLTYFQNEAQLDKSGLPSDRFFAERPEGSVSTLKIQRTQQEDSAVYLCASSRRDRRTDTQYFGPGTRLTVL.

This clonotype was counted a few times. J is TRBJ1-2 and V is TRBV20-1; D perhaps matches TRBD1 (5 bases). V was cut by 1 base and J by 10 bases, with 19 bases left in between. The CDR3 length is 14 residues. Germline V gene lookup returns CDR1 DFQATT and CDR2 SNEGSKA (reference sequence). This CDR3 is CSARVGAETDHYTF. The CDR3 DNA reads as TGCAGTGCTAGAGTAGGGGCCGAGACAGACCACTACACCTTC.

This chain connects TRBV6-5 to TRBJ2-7; 9 bases are a match to TRBD1. Germline lookup yields CDR1 MNHEY and CDR2 SVGAGI. This CDR3 comprises 15 residues. J lost 3 bases, V lost 0 bases, and 3 bases had no gene match. CDR3 sequence: CASSYSGQGIYEQYF. The CDR3 DNA sequence: TGTGCCAGCAGTTACTCCGGACAGGGGATCTACGAGCAGTACTTC.

This clonotype has ten or more counts. V and J are TRBV6-2 or TRBV6-3 and TRBJ2-3; 11 nucleotides agree with TRBD2. CDR1 and CDR2 (germline): MNHEY, SVGEGT. The junction had 10 bases not matched to a gene; V was cut back by 8 bases and J by 9 bases. The CDR3 is made up of 14 amino acids. Here the CDR3 reads CASAGTSGGGTQYF. CDR3 in DNA: TGTGCCAGCGCTGGGACTAGCGGCGGGGGGACGCAGTATTTT.

The gene calls are TRBV11-2 and TRBJ2-1; D is perhaps TRBD1 (6 bases). Trimming left V 2 bases short and J 1 base short, with 12 bases between. This CDR3 region has 16 residues. Germline assignment: CDR1 SGHAT and CDR2 FQNNGV. CDR3 coding DNA: TGTGCCAGCAGCTTAAAGGGGGAGCGTTCCTACAATGAGCAGTTCTTC. It is translated as CASSLKGERSYNEQFF.

This clonotype was recorded only once. The chain has TRBV29-1 and TRBJ1-1; possibly TRBD1 for D (6 bases). CDR1 is SQVTM and CDR2 is ANQGSEA in the germline V gene. V was pared by 2 bases and J by 5 bases, with 12 bases between. This CDR3 region has 13 residues. The CDR3 bases are TGCAGCGTTGAATGGGGGGCACCTACTGAAGCTTTCTTT. It is translated as CSVEWGAPTEAFF.

Only a few counts were recorded for this clonotype. The chain joins TRBV19 to TRBJ2-1, with D possibly being TRBD1 (6 bases). Looked up from germline, CDR1 is LNHDA and CDR2 is SQIVND (reference sequence). The CDR3 has 15 residues. V dropped 3 bases and J dropped 8 bases, with 17 bases sitting between them. CDR3: CASSIMGAMIYEQFF. The CDR3 DNA reads as TGTGCCAGTAGTATTATGGGGGCTATGATCTATGAGCAGTTCTTC.

This rearrangement joins TRBV27 to TRBJ1-1, with 7 bases that match TRBD1. The junction had 10 bases not matched to a gene; V was cut back by 5 bases and J by 4 bases. Germline loops: CDR1 MNHEY, CDR2 SMNVEV (reference sequence). The CDR3 is made up of 15 amino acids. DNA of the CDR3: TGTGCCAGCAGTCCTTACAGGGGTCGGGGCACTGAAGCTTTCTTT. Its protein product is CASSPYRGRGTEAFF.

This clonotype was found a few times. The CDR3 sequence is CASSRSGGPGTQYF. Written as DNA, the CDR3 is TGTGCCAGCAGTCGAAGCGGGGGCCCGGGTACGCAGTATTTT. The chain combines TRBV5-8 with TRBJ2-3; 8 positions match TRBD2. Looked up from germline, CDR1 is SGHTS and CDR2 is YDEGEE. The CDR3 runs 14 residues. J lost 8 bases, V lost 5 bases, and 10 bases had no gene match.

This clonotype was detected a few times. V gene TRBV5-5 combines with J gene TRBJ2-1, with 7 bases lining up with TRBD1. Germline V lookup: CDR1 SGHKS, CDR2 YYEKEE (reference sequence). The CDR3 sequence is 17 residues long. The V gene end was trimmed by 0 bases and the J gene end by 0 bases; junction bases not matched to a gene: 6. CDR3 sequence: CASSLGGGRSSYNEQFF. DNA of the CDR3: TGTGCCAGCAGCTTGGGAGGGGGCAGGAGCTCCTACAATGAGCAGTTCTTC. The full variable domain, rest sourced from reference TRBV5-5 and TRBJ2-1, is DAGVTQSPTHLIKTRGQQVTLRCSPISGHKSVSWYQQVLGQGPQFIFQYYEKEERGRGNFPDRFSARQFPNYSSELNVNALLLGDSALYLCASSLGGGRSSYNEQFFGPGTRLTVL.

This clonotype showed up just a few times. The chain carries TRBV20-1 and TRBJ2-3; possibly TRBD2 for D (7 bases). V was clipped by 1 base and J by 7 bases, with 30 bases between them. The germline V gene has CDR1 DFQATT and CDR2 SNEGSKA (reference sequence). This CDR3 has 19 residues. The CDR3 nucleotides read TGCAGTGCTAGAGGCCCCGGAGGGGGGGGCGTCCCGATGATATATACGCAGTATTTT. Translating gives CSARGPGGGGVPMIYTQYF.

This clonotype was seen a few times. The CDR3 region has the DNA TGCAGTGCTAGAGTGACAGTTAACTATGGCTACACCTTC. Translation gives CSARVTVNYGYTF. The V and J genes are TRBV20-1 and TRBJ1-2; maybe TRBD1 (5 bases). The CDR3 spans 13 residues. Germline CDR1 is DFQATT and CDR2 is SNEGSKA (reference sequence). Between the trimmed V and J ends, which lost 1 base and 1 base, there was a span of 7 bases.

The chain recombines TRBV18 with TRBJ2-7, with D perhaps TRBD1 (5 bases). Germline V gene lookup returns CDR1 KGHSH and CDR2 LQKENI. V was shortened by 2 bases and J by 5 bases, with 13 bases between the two germline ends. The CDR3 loop spans 14 amino acids. The CDR3 spells CASSPAFQGNEQYF. The CDR3 DNA reads as TGTGCCAGCTCACCAGCGTTTCAGGGTAACGAGCAGTACTTC.

This clonotype was picked up a small number of times. The J gene is TRBJ2-3, the V gene TRBV20-1; 7 nucleotides line up with TRBD1. The CDR3 totals 14 residues. The V segment lost 5 bases and the J segment 2 bases; nucleotides outside the gene matches: 7. Germline V lookup: CDR1 DFQATT, CDR2 SNEGSKA (reference sequence). CDR3 DNA sequence: TGCAGTGCTTCTAGACAGGGACCCACAGATACGCAGTATTTT. Its translation: CSASRQGPTDTQYF.

The CDR3 region is CASTTGNRAHEQYF. CDR3 coding DNA: TGTGCCAGCACCACCGGCAACAGGGCCCACGAGCAGTACTTC. The V gene is TRBV27, the J gene TRBJ2-7; the D gene is possibly TRBD1 (6 bases). Germline CDR1 reads MNHEY; CDR2 reads SMNVEV (reference sequence). The CDR3 is made up of 14 amino acids. With 7 bases removed from V and 5 bases from J, the gap between germline ends came to 18 bases.

V usage is TRBV6-5 and J usage is TRBJ2-1; 7 positions agree with TRBD2. J gave up 12 bases and V 4 bases, and 3 bases lay outside the gene matches. The CDR3 totals 11 residues. Germline V gene data show CDR1 as MNHEY and CDR2 as SVGAGI. CDR3 coding DNA: TGTGCCAGCAGTTCAGGGAGGGTGCAGTTCTTC. The encoded protein is CASSSGRVQFF.

In its sample, this clonotype was seen a few times. In nucleotides, the CDR3 is TGTGCCAGCAGCGGCGGGACAGGTGATACGCAGTATTTT. It encodes CASSGGTGDTQYF. The chain recombines TRBV5-5 with TRBJ2-3, with 8 bases identical to TRBD1. V lost 4 bases to trimming and J lost 6 bases; unmatched junction nucleotides: 4. This CDR3 has 13 amino acids. Germline V gene lookup returns CDR1 SGHKS and CDR2 YYEKEE (reference sequence).

This clonotype was found a few times. V gene TRBV20-1 combines with J gene TRBJ1-1; tentative D call: TRBD1 (5 bases). The CDR3 sequence is 15 residues long. The germline V and J ends were trimmed by 3 bases and 1 base, with 15 bases remaining between them. The V gene's germline CDR1 is DFQATT and CDR2 SNEGSKA (reference sequence). The DNA for the CDR3 is TGCAGTGCTAGTCAATGGGGCAGGTCGAACACTGAAGCTTTCTTT. It translates to CSASQWGRSNTEAFF.

This rearrangement joins TRBV20-1 to TRBJ2-7; 8 bases line up with TRBD2. The CDR3 consists of 14 residues. Germline V gene lookup returns CDR1 DFQATT and CDR2 SNEGSKA (reference sequence). V dropped 1 base and J dropped 7; count of bases not matched to a gene: 9. CDR3 sequence reads: CSARGPAGGWEQYF. The CDR3 DNA is TGCAGTGCTAGAGGACCGGCGGGGGGCTGGGAGCAGTACTTC.

The gene calls are TRBV27 and TRBJ1-5; no reliable D call. The CDR3 totals 14 residues. V lost 3 bases and J lost 6, with 12 bases in between. Germline CDR1 is MNHEY and CDR2 is SMNVEV (reference sequence). This chain's CDR3 is CASSLLVPGQPQHF. Here the CDR3 DNA reads TGTGCCAGCAGTTTGCTCGTTCCTGGTCAGCCCCAGCATTTT.

Ten or more counts support this clonotype. A junction boundary mismatches the germline segment, possibly from a read error. The chain has TRBV20-1 and TRBJ1-1, with 7 positions matching TRBD1. CDR1 DFQATT and CDR2 SNEGSKA come from the germline V gene (reference sequence). The CDR3 has 8 amino acids. The CDR3 loop reads CSARTGSF. Written as DNA, the CDR3 is TGCAGTGCTAGGACAGGGTCCTTC.

Many counts were recorded for this clonotype. A junction end diverges from the germline sequence, so it may reflect a read error. The chain recombines TRBV5-1 with TRBJ2-3; D uncertain. The CDR3 is 11 residues long. In germline, CDR1 is SGHRS, CDR2 YFSETQ. The CDR3 is CASSNTDTQYF. Here the CDR3 DNA reads TGTGCCAGCAGCAACACAGATACGCAGTATTTT.

This rearrangement joins TRBV7-2 to TRBJ2-5, with D tentatively TRBD1 (5 bases). CDR3 length: 14 residues. V gave up 1 base and J gave up 6 bases, with 12 bases separating them. CDR1 and CDR2 (germline): SGHTA, FQGNSA. In DNA, the CDR3 is TGTGCCAGCAGCTTAGTTCGCAGGGCCCAGACCCAGTACTTC. Translating it yields CASSLVRRAQTQYF. Filled out from reference TRBV7-2 and TRBJ2-5, the complete variable domain reads GAGVSQSPSNKVTEKGKDVELRCDPISGHTALYWYRQSLGQGLEFLIYFQGNSAPDKSGLPSDRFSAERTGGSVSTLTIQRTQQEDSAVYLCASSLVRRAQTQYFGPGTRLLVL.

This clonotype was observed at least ten times. The chain is built from TRBV20-1 and TRBJ1-5; D might be TRBD1 (5 bases). This CDR3 has 14 amino acids. Between the trimmed V and J ends, which lost 6 bases and 6 bases, there was a span of 18 bases. The germline V gene has CDR1 DFQATT and CDR2 SNEGSKA (reference sequence). The DNA for the CDR3 is TGCAGTGCGCCGAGGGTGGGGGTATCTCAGCCCCAGCATTTT. It yields the protein CSAPRVGVSQPQHF.

This clonotype came up a few times. The V gene is TRBV29-1, the J gene TRBJ2-1, with no clear D. Trimming removed 7 bases at V and 2 bases at J, with 9 bases between. Looked up from germline, CDR1 is SQVTM and CDR2 is ANQGSEA. The CDR3 runs to 12 residues. CDR3 region: CSAGAPYNEQFF. The CDR3 DNA follows: TGCAGCGCTGGAGCCCCCTACAATGAGCAGTTCTTC.

The J gene is TRBJ2-1, the V gene TRBV20-1, with TRBD2 identical over 14 bases. Per germline, CDR1 DFQATT and CDR2 SNEGSKA (reference sequence). This CDR3 is 16 amino acids long. Germline trimming cut 5 bases from V and 0 bases from J; bases unmatched to any gene: 3. The CDR3 sequence is CSAWTSGGHSYNEQFF. CDR3 DNA sequence: TGCAGTGCTTGGACTAGCGGGGGGCACTCCTACAATGAGCAGTTCTTC.

There are a few counts of this clonotype. The gene calls are TRBV18 and TRBJ2-1, with 11 bases identical to TRBD2. Germline CDR1 and CDR2: KGHSH and LQKENI. This CDR3 contains 15 residues. The trim removed 8 bases at V and 7 bases at J, leaving 10 bases unmatched. Written as DNA, the CDR3 is TGTGCCAGCCTCAAGACTAGCGGGGCGATTAATGAGCAGTTCTTC. This encodes CASLKTSGAINEQFF. The full variable domain, completed using reference TRBV18 and TRBJ2-1, is NAGVMQNPRHLVRRRGQEARLRCSPMKGHSHVYWYRQLPEEGLKFMVYLQKENIIDESGMPKERFSAEFPKEGPSILRIQQVVRGDSAAYFCASLKTSGAINEQFFGPGTRLTVL.